These T cell receptor beta chains were read from a single sample in a study of Graves' ophthalmopathy and Graves' hyperthyroidism. TCRdb reanalysed the multiplex PCR reads using MiXCR and keeps one entry per CDR3 protein. The data show hundreds of thousands of distinct CDR3 sequences, around 50% seen once. The sample comprised peripheral blood. These TCRs come from an adult man with Graves' ophthalmopathy. Both conserved end residues are part of each CDR3. The D gene is left open where the match is weak. Clone size is given for some rows only: seen once, a few or many times, or a class if the clone is expanded.

TRBJ1-6 TRBD1 TRBV5-1 many CASSPGRAGGTNSPLHF
TRBJ1-5 NA TRBV12-5 NA CASGLTARVQPQHF
TRBJ1-2 NA TRBV29-1 many CSVAKGHYGYTF
TRBJ1-1 NA TRBV12-3/TRBV12-4 NA CASSLTSGTEAFF
TRBJ1-5 NA TRBV30 NA CAWSRTDNQPQHF
TRBJ1-2 NA TRBV19 NA CASSIGQLGYTF
TRBJ1-2 NA TRBV29-1 few CSVEDHGYTF
TRBJ2-7 TRBD1 TRBV2 NA CASSITGGIYEQYF
TRBJ2-5 TRBD1 TRBV10-2 NA CASRTGGTWGQPQYF
TRBJ1-2 TRBD1 TRBV7-8 NA CASSTGSGQGYKGYTF
TRBJ1-4 NA TRBV5-1 few CASSLVGLSNEKLFF
TRBJ1-2 TRBD1 TRBV24-1 NA CATSDETGGGDYGYTF
TRBJ1-2 TRBD1 TRBV12-3/TRBV12-4 NA CASSLDRGGGYTF
TRBJ2-7 NA TRBV15 NA CATSRGAAPEQYF
TRBJ1-3 NA TRBV4-1 NA CASSQVRLRENTIYF
TRBJ1-2 TRBD1 TRBV4-2 few CASSAGIDRGQGYTF
TRBJ1-1 NA TRBV20-1 NA CSASTPLAEGSTNTEAFF
TRBJ1-4 TRBD1 TRBV7-8 few CASSFAGQGDEKLFF
TRBJ2-7 TRBD2 TRBV5-1 NA CASSLAAGEGEQYF
TRBJ1-1 NA TRBV7-9 few CASSWAAVNTEAFF
TRBJ1-5 NA TRBV7-9 NA CASSTSQGGQCQHF
TRBJ1-2 NA TRBV5-4 NA CASSLDLQNGYTF
TRBJ2-2 TRBD1 TRBV29-1 few CSVVAGGNTGELFF
TRBJ2-5 NA TRBV10-3 few CASSYEGEKETQYF
TRBJ2-5 NA TRBV20-1 NA CSARDGGQETQYF
TRBJ1-1 TRBD1 TRBV10-1 many CASSGGQGRAAFF
TRBJ1-4 NA TRBV7-2 NA CASSLFGGAGNEKLFF
TRBJ1-2 NA TRBV24-1 NA CATSDLWQGGYTF
TRBJ2-6 TRBD1 TRBV2 many CASSGQGGGANVLTF
TRBJ1-5 TRBD1 TRBV11-2 NA CASSFGRGQGNQPQHF
TRBJ2-7 TRBD2 TRBV6-1 NA CASSAGGSSYEQYF
TRBJ1-5 NA TRBV5-1 NA CASSLTGLSNQPQHF
TRBJ1-1 NA TRBV4-1 NA CASSRDGTPDTEAFF
TRBJ2-2 TRBD1 TRBV20-1 once CSARDIYRQGASGELFF
TRBJ2-2 NA TRBV7-9 NA CASRTLRNTGELFF
TRBJ1-1 NA TRBV2 few CASSESRGLNTEAFF
TRBJ2-5 NA TRBV12-3/TRBV12-4 NA CASSSSGAGPQYF
TRBJ2-7 NA TRBV7-9 few CASSSSSAYEQYF
TRBJ1-5 NA TRBV2 NA CASSFTGDDEPQHF
TRBJ2-2 NA TRBV20-1 NA CSARDQNTGELFF
TRBJ2-2 NA TRBV7-2 NA CASNKWGVGTGELFF
TRBJ2-2 NA TRBV7-6 medium-sized CASSLVGGRGGELFF
TRBJ2-5 TRBD2 TRBV15 NA CATSRGGTSGRMVQYF
TRBJ1-3 TRBD1 TRBV9 NA CASSAGGTGSVSGNTIYF
TRBJ1-3 TRBD1 TRBV25-1 many CASSEILPGTGRGNTIYF
TRBJ1-1 NA TRBV27 many CASSLRTAGAEAFF
TRBJ2-7 TRBD2 TRBV5-1 NA CASSLGASGTYEQYF
TRBJ1-3 TRBD1 TRBV20-1 NA CSARARQGTGNTIYF
TRBJ2-2 TRBD2 TRBV12-3/TRBV12-4 NA CASGSGRWGTGELFF
TRBJ2-5 NA TRBV7-2 NA CASKTRGVEETQYF
TRBJ2-7 NA TRBV6-9 NA CASPGHSYEQYF
TRBJ2-7 NA TRBV5-8 NA CASSLATTGAQYF
TRBJ1-1 NA TRBV6-2/TRBV6-3 NA CASSYSRTLNTEAFF
TRBJ2-6 NA TRBV5-8 NA CASRYTGTSGANVLTF
TRBJ2-5 NA TRBV7-9 few CASSSFDRSKETQYF
TRBJ2-7 TRBD2 TRBV12-3/TRBV12-4 NA CASSIIGRLAHEQYF
TRBJ2-7 NA TRBV7-6 NA CASSYSGRDYEQYF
TRBJ2-2 NA TRBV14 few CASSQDWELFF